This TCR beta chain is drawn from a study of blood T cell repertoires in COVID-19. The wider study: Acute and convalescent COVID-19 samples came from the United States, Italy and Spain.

This CDR3 contains 16 residues. V shed 5 bases and J shed 4 bases, with 15 bases lying between them. Germline CDR1 and CDR2: MNHEY and SVGEGT. Per the authors' pipeline: Scientists estimated how many nucleated cells there were by amplifying reference gene primers. This table comes from immunoSEQ multiplex PCR, and its TCRdb copy is limited to in-frame clones, with some not included. V and J calls and clone size are copied from that table; D and trimming were computed from the DNA. The table includes some 130,000 clones, about 78% detected once. The origin of this receptor is a man between 60 and 70 years old who had recovered from COVID-19. The chain has TRBV6-2 or TRBV6-3 and TRBJ1-6; a possible D gene is TRBD1 (6 bases). The source material was peripheral blood. The CDR3 is CASSRFRQEYNSPLHF. As DNA, the CDR3 is TGTGCCAGCAGTCGTTTCCGACAGGAGTATAATTCACCCCTCCACTTT.